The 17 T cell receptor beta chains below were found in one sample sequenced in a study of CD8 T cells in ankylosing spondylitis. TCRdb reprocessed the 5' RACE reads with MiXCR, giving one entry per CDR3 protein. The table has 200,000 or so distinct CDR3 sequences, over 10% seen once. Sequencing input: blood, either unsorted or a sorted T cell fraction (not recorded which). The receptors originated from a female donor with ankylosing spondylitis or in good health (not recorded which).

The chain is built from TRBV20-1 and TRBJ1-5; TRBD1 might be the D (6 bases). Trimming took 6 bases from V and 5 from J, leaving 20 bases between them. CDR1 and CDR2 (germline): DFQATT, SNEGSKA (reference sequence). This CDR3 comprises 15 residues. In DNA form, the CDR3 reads TGCAGTGCCGAGGGGGACGGCAGGGCTCATCAGCCCCAGCATTTT. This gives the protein CSAEGDGRAHQPQHF.

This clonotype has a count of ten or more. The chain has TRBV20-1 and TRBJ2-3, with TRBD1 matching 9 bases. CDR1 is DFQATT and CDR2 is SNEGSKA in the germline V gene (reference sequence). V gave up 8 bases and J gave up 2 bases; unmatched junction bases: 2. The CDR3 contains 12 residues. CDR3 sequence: CSTGGFTDTQYF. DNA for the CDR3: TGCAGTACAGGGGGCTTCACAGATACGCAGTATTTT.

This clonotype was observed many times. DNA of the CDR3: TGTGCCAGCAGCTTGGGTAGTCAGGGTCGCAATGAGCAGTTCTTC. This gives the protein CASSLGSQGRNEQFF. The chain combines TRBV5-4 with TRBJ2-1; maybe TRBD1 (5 bases). This CDR3 is 15 amino acids long. Trimming took 0 bases from V and 6 from J, leaving 13 bases between them. The germline V gene has CDR1 SGHNT and CDR2 YYREEE (reference sequence).

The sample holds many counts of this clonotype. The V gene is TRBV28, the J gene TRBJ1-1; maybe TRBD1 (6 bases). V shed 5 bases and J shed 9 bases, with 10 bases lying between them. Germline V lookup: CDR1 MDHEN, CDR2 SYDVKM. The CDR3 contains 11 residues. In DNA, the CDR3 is TGTGCCAGCAGTGCCGGGACAAAAGCTTTCTTT. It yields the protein CASSAGTKAFF.

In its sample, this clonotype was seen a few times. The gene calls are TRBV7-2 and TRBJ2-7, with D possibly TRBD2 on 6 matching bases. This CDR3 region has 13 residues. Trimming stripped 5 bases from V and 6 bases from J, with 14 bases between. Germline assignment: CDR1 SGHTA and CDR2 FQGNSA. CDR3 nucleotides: TGTGCCAGCAGCCCGACTAGTAGCGGCGAGCAGTACTTC. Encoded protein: CASSPTSSGEQYF.

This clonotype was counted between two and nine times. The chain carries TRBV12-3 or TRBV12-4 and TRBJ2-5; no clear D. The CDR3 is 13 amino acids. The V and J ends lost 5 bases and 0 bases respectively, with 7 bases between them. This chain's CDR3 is CASSPNYQETQYF. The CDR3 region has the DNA TGTGCCAGCAGTCCAAACTACCAAGAGACCCAGTACTTC.

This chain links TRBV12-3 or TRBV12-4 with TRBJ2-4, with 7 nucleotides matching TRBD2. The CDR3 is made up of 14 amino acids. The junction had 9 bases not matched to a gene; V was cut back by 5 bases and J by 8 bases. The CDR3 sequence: CASSPTSAGDIQYF. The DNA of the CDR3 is TGTGCCAGCAGTCCTACTAGCGCGGGGGACATTCAGTACTTC.

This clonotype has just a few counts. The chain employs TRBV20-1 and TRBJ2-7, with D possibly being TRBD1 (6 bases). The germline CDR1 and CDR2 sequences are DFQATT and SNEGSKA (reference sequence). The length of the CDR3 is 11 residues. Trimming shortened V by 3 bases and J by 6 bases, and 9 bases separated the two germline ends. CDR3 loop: CSASARGEQYF. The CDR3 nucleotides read TGCAGTGCTAGCGCCAGGGGCGAGCAGTACTTC.

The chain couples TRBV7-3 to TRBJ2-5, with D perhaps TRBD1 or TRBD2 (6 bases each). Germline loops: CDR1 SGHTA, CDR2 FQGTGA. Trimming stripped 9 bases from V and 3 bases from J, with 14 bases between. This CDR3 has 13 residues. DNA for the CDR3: TGTGCCAGTGTAGGGGGGATTGAAGAGACCCAGTACTTC. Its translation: CASVGGIEETQYF.

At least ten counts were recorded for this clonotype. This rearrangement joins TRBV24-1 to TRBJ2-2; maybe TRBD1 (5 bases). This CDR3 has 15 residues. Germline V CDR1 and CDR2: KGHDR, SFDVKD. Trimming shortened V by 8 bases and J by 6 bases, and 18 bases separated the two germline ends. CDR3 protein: CATKDGPGFPGELFF. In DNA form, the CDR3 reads TGTGCCACCAAGGACGGCCCAGGGTTTCCCGGGGAGCTGTTTTTT.

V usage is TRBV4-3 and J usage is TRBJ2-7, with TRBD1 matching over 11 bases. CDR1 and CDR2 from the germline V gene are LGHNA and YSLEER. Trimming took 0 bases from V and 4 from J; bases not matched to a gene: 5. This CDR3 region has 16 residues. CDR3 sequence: CASSQDPGTGGYEQYF. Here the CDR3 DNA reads TGCGCCAGCAGCCAAGATCCCGGGACAGGGGGTTACGAGCAGTACTTC.

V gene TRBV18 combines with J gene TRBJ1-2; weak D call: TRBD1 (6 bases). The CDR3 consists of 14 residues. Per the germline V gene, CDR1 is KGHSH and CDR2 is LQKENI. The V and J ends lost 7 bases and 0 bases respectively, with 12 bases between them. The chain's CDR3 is CASLSDSSNYGYTF. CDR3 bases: TGTGCCAGCTTATCGGACAGTTCTAACTATGGCTACACCTTC. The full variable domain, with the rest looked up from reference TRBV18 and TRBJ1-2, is NAGVMQNPRHLVRRRGQEARLRCSPMKGHSHVYWYRQLPEEGLKFMVYLQKENIIDESGMPKERFSAEFPKEGPSILRIQQVVRGDSAAYFCASLSDSSNYGYTFGSGTRLTVV.

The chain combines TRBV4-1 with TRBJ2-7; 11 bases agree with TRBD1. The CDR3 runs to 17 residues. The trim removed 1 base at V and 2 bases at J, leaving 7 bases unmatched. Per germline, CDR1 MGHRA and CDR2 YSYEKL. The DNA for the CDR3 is TGCGCCAGCAGCCAAGGTCGAGTGGGACAGGGGGCCTACGAGCAGTACTTC. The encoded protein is CASSQGRVGQGAYEQYF.

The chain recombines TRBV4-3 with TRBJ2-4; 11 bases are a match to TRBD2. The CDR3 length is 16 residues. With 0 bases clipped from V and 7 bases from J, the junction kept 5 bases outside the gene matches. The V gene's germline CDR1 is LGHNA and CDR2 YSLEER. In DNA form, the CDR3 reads TGCGCCAGCAGCCAAGAATCACTAGCGGGAGCCAACATTCAGTACTTC. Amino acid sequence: CASSQESLAGANIQYF.

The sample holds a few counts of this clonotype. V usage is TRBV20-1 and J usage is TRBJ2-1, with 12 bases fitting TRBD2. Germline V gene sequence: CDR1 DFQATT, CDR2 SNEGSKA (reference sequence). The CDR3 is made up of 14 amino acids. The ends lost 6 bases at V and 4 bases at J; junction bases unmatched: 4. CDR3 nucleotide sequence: TGCAGTGCGGAGGGACTAGCGGGTTACAATGAGCAGTTCTTC. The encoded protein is CSAEGLAGYNEQFF.

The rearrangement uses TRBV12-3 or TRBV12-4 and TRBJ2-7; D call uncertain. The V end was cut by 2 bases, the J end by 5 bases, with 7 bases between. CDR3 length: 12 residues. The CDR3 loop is CASSLSYNEQYF. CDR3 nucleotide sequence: TGTGCCAGCAGTTTATCTTACAACGAGCAGTACTTC.

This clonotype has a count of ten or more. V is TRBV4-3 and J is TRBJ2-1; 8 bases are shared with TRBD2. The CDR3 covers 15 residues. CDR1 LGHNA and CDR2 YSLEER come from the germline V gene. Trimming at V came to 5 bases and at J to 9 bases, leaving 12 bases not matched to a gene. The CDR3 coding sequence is TGCGCCAGCAGCTCAGCGGGAGAGGGTCACGTTGAGCAGTTCTTC. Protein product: CASSSAGEGHVEQFF.